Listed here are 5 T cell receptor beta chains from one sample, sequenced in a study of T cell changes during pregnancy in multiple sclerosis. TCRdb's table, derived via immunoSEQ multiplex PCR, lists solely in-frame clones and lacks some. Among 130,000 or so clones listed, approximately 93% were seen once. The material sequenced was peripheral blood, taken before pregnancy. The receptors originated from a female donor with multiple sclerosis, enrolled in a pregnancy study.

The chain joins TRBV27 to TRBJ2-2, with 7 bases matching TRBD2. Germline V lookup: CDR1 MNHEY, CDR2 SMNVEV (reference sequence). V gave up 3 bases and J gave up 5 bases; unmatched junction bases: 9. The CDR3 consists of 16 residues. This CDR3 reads CASSFMGGTLTGELFF. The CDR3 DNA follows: TGTGCCAGCAGTTTCATGGGGGGGACCCTAACCGGGGAGCTGTTTTTT.

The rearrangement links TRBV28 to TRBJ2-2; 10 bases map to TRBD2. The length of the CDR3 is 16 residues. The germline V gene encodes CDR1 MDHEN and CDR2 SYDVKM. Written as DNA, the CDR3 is TGTGCGACCGGGAGGCTAGCGGGAGTAGTCTCCGGGGAGCTGTTTTTT. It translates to CATGRLAGVVSGELFF.

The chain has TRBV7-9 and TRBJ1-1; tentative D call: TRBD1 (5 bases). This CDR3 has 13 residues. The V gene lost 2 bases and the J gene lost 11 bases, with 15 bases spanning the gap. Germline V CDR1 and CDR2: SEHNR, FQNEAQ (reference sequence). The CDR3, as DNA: TGTGCCAGCAGCTTATCCGGGACTGGGACGGCTTTCTTT. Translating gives CASSLSGTGTAFF.

CDR3 nucleotide sequence: TGTGCCAGCAGCCGACAGGGAACCGGCGAGCAGTACTTC. It yields the protein CASSRQGTGEQYF. V and J are TRBV14 and TRBJ2-7; 7 bases line up with TRBD1. Per the germline V gene, CDR1 is SGHDN and CDR2 is FVKESK. The CDR3 extends over 13 amino acids. V gave up 4 bases and J gave up 6 bases; unmatched junction bases: 6.

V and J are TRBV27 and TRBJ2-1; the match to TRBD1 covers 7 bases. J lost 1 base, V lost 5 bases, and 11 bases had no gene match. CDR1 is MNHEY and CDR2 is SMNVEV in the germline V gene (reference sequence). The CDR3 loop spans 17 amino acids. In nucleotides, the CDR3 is TGTGCCAGCAGTCGAACCGGGACAGACAATTCCTACAATGAGCAGTTCTTC. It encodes CASSRTGTDNSYNEQFF.